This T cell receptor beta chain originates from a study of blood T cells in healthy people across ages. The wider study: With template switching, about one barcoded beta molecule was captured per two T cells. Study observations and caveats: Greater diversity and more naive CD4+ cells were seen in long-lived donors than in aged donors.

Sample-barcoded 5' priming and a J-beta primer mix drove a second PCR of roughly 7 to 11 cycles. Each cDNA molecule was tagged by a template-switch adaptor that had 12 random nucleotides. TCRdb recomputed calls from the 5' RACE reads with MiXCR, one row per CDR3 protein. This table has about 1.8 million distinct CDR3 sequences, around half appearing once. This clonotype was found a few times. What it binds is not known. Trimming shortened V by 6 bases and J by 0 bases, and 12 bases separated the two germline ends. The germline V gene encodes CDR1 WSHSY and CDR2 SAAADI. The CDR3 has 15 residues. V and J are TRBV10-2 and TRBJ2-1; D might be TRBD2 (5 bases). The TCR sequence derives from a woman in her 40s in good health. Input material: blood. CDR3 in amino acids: CASRVSVDSYNEQFF. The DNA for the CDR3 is TGCGCCAGCAGGGTTAGCGTTGACTCCTACAATGAGCAGTTCTTC.